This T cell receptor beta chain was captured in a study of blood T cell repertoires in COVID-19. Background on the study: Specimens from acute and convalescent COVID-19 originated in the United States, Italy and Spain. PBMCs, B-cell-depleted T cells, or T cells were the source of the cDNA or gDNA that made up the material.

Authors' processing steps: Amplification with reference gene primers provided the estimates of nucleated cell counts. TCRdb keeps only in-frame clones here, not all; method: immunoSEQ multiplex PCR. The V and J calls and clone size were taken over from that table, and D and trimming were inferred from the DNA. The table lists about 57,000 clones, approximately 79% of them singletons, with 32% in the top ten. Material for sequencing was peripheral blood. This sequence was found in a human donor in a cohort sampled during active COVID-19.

CDR3 sequence (DNA): TGTGCCAGCAGTGACAGGCAGGGGGGCTATGGCTACACCTTC. This translates into CASSDRQGGYGYTF. The rearrangement links TRBV2 to TRBJ1-2; 7 positions agree with TRBD1. CDR1 is SNHLY and CDR2 is FYNNEI in the germline V gene. The CDR3 has 14 amino acids. V shed 3 bases and J 4 bases; nucleotides not matched to a gene: 5.